This TCR beta chain comes out of a study of CD8 T cells in Susac syndrome. The RNA input was about 0.45 to 1 ug, and it was reverse transcribed with random hexamers. One entry per CDR3 protein, called by TCRdb with MiXCR from the immunoSEQ multiplex PCR reads. The table shows 250,000 to 350,000 distinct CDR3 sequences, with 90% to 95% occurring only once. The CDR3 runs 15 residues. Trimming took 1 base from V and 0 from J; bases not matched to a gene: 1. Per germline, CDR1 MNHEY and CDR2 SVGAGI. This TCR derives from a human donor with multiple sclerosis. The sample was CD4+ T cells from PBMCs. V usage is TRBV6-5 and J usage is TRBJ2-3, with 7 positions matching TRBD2. CDR3 in DNA: TGTGCCAGCAGTTACTTGCGGGGGAGCACAGATACGCAGTATTTT. Translation gives CASSYLRGSTDTQYF.